One sample yielded the 14 T cell receptor beta chains listed below, sequenced in a study of T cell changes during pregnancy in multiple sclerosis. The repertoire was sequenced with immunoSEQ multiplex PCR; TCRdb's copy has only in-frame clones and lacks some. The table lists approximately 99,000 clones, approximately 94% of them singletons. Source: peripheral blood, taken after pregnancy. Receptors originate from a female donor with multiple sclerosis, enrolled in a pregnancy study.

V gene TRBV2 combines with J gene TRBJ2-2; TRBD1 is a possible D gene (6 bases). CDR3 length: 15 amino acids. V lost 3 bases, J lost 3 bases, and 11 bases lay in between. Germline V gene data show CDR1 as SNHLY and CDR2 as FYNNEI. The CDR3 reads CASSEGHGDTGELFF. The CDR3 coding sequence is TGTGCCAGCAGTGAGGGACACGGGGACACCGGGGAGCTGTTTTTT. The full variable domain, rest sourced from reference TRBV2 and TRBJ2-2, is EPEVTQTPSHQVTQMGQEVILRCVPISNHLYFYWYRQILGQKVEFLVSFYNNEISEKSEIFDDQFSVERPDGSNFTLKIRSTKLEDSAMYFCASSEGHGDTGELFFGEGSRLTVL.

The chain is built from TRBV15 and TRBJ2-3, with 9 nucleotides matching TRBD1. This CDR3 spans 15 amino acids. CDR1 is LNHNV and CDR2 is YYDKDF in the germline V gene (reference sequence). The ends lost 6 bases at V and 0 bases at J; junction bases unmatched: 4. CDR3 region: CATRRTGASTDTQYF. CDR3 nucleotides: TGTGCCACCAGACGGACAGGGGCTAGCACAGATACGCAGTATTTT. Full variable domain (outside the CDR3, taken from reference TRBV15 and TRBJ2-3): DAMVIQNPRYQVTQFGKPVTLSCSQTLNHNVMYWYQQKSSQAPKLLFHYYDKDFNNEADTPDNFQSRRPNTSFCFLDIRSPGLGDTAMYLCATRRTGASTDTQYFGPGTRLTVL.

The rearrangement joins TRBV28 to TRBJ1-1; tentatively, D is TRBD1 (6 bases). This CDR3 has 14 residues. Trimming left V 5 bases short and J 11 bases short, with 21 bases between. Germline V lookup: CDR1 MDHEN, CDR2 SYDVKM. The CDR3 is CASSPPRGSALAFF. In DNA, the CDR3 is TGTGCCAGCAGTCCCCCGAGGGGGAGCGCATTGGCTTTCTTT.

The chain uses TRBV4-2 and TRBJ2-1, with TRBD1 matching 10 bases. Trimming cost V 2 bases and J 6 bases; bases outside gene matches: 7. The germline gives CDR1 LGHNA, CDR2 YNFKEQ. CDR3 length: 16 residues. CDR3 sequence (DNA): TGTGCCAGCAGCCAAACCGGGACAGGGGAGGTCAATGAGCAGTTCTTC. The encoded protein is CASSQTGTGEVNEQFF.

This chain joins TRBV7-9 and TRBJ1-2, with TRBD1 identical over 8 bases. Germline V gives CDR1 SEHNR, CDR2 FQNEAQ (reference sequence). CDR3 length: 12 amino acids. CDR3 region: CVPGQADYGYTF. The DNA of the CDR3 is TGTGTCCCGGGACAGGCAGACTATGGCTACACCTTC.

This sequence joins TRBV5-1 and TRBJ2-1, with TRBD2 matching 9 bases. The CDR3 extends over 16 amino acids. Germline-derived CDR1 and CDR2 are SGHRS and YFSETQ. Trimming took 0 bases from V and 7 from J; bases not matched to a gene: 8. The CDR3 spells CASSLVSGSLLNEQFF. CDR3 coding DNA: TGCGCCAGCAGCTTGGTTAGCGGGAGTCTCCTTAATGAGCAGTTCTTC.

V and J are TRBV10-3 and TRBJ2-5, with D unclear. The CDR3 sequence is 12 residues long. V was pared by 3 bases and J by 5 bases, with 7 bases between. Germline values: CDR1 ENHRY, CDR2 SYGVKD. The chain's CDR3 is CAISEATETQYF. CDR3 bases: TGTGCCATCAGTGAAGCTACGGAGACCCAGTACTTC.

The chain uses TRBV7-2 and TRBJ2-7; 10 bases match TRBD2. Germline V gives CDR1 SGHTA, CDR2 FQGNSA. The length of the CDR3 is 16 residues. V shed 1 base and J 1 base; nucleotides not matched to a gene: 4. The CDR3 loop is CASSLGLAGASYEQYF. The CDR3 DNA is TGTGCCAGCAGCTTAGGCCTAGCGGGAGCGTCCTACGAGCAGTACTTC.

This clone was detected a few times. The chain links TRBV9 to TRBJ2-7; 8 positions match TRBD2. Losses at the gene ends were 7 bases for V and 2 bases for J; bases not matched to a gene: 5. This CDR3 is built from 13 residues. CDR1 and CDR2 (germline): SGDLS, YYNGEE. CDR3 nucleotides: TGTGCCAGCGGACGGGAGGGCCCCTACGAGCAGTACTTC. Translating gives CASGREGPYEQYF.

The chain carries TRBV23-1 and TRBJ2-5, with D tentatively TRBD2 (5 bases). Being an ORF, TRBV23-1 has a function that is uncertain. V was cut by 2 bases and J by 1 base, with 14 bases left in between. The CDR3 totals 16 residues. DNA for the CDR3: TGCGCCAGCAGTCAACCGACCTCGGACTTCCAAGAGACCCAGTACTTC. It is translated as CASSQPTSDFQETQYF.

The chain has TRBV7-9 and TRBJ2-5; D is unclear. CDR1 SEHNR and CDR2 FQNEAQ come from the germline V gene (reference sequence). V lost 4 bases and J lost 5, with 11 bases in between. The CDR3 is 13 amino acids. CDR3 nucleotide sequence: TGTGCCAGCAGCTCCAATCCTCGGGAGACCCAGTACTTC. Translated: CASSSNPRETQYF. The variable domain in full, with the rest retrieved from reference TRBV7-9 and TRBJ2-5, is DTGVSQNPRHKITKRGQNVTFRCDPISEHNRLYWYRQTLGQGPEFLTYFQNEAQLEKSRLLSDRFSAERPKGSFSTLEIQRTEQGDSAMYLCASSSNPRETQYFGPGTRLLVL.

V gene TRBV27 combines with J gene TRBJ2-1; D is unresolved. Germline V gene data show CDR1 as MNHEY and CDR2 as SMNVEV (reference sequence). The CDR3 runs to 14 residues. Trimming removed 2 bases from V and 9 bases from J, with 14 bases in between. The DNA of the CDR3 is TGTGCCAGCAGTTTAACCGACACAGTTAGTGAGCAGTTCTTC. Translating gives CASSLTDTVSEQFF.

The chain has TRBV25-1 and TRBJ2-7, with 8 positions matching TRBD1. V shed 8 bases and J 5 bases; nucleotides not matched to a gene: 8. The V gene's germline CDR1 is MGHDK and CDR2 SYGVNS. This CDR3 region has 13 residues. CDR3: CASGKQGVHEQYF. DNA of the CDR3: TGTGCCAGCGGGAAACAGGGGGTTCACGAGCAGTACTTC.

The CDR3 nucleotides are TGTGCCAGCAGTGGGGAGGGGGTAACCTACGAGCAGTACTTC. It translates to CASSGEGVTYEQYF. This sequence joins TRBV28 and TRBJ2-7, with TRBD2 as a possible D gene (7 bases). This CDR3 contains 14 residues. CDR1 MDHEN and CDR2 SYDVKM come from the germline V gene. V was cut by 5 bases and J by 2 bases, with 13 bases left in between.